Below, one T cell receptor (beta chain) is given with its context. Its antigen remains unidentified. These data are taken from a study of T cell responses to AZD1222 COVID-19 vaccine. Study conclusions and caveats: Among AZD1222 vaccinees, only five or six were seropositive at baseline. Spike-specific TCR breadth and depth rose after two AZD1222 doses. Repertoires were collected only later (after the peak T cell response had occurred). Among the donors, most were white British and more were female, and clonal diversity was possibly underestimated.

Only in-frame clones appear in the TCRdb table, and some are missing; sequencing was by immunoSEQ multiplex PCR. This sample yields roughly 120,000 clones, of which over 75% are seen a single time; approximately 3% belongs to the top ten. Germline loops: CDR1 LGHNA, CDR2 YSLEER. The V gene end was trimmed by 7 bases and the J gene end by 6 bases; junction bases not matched to a gene: 11. The CDR3 spans 15 residues. The chain has TRBV4-3 and TRBJ1-1, with 10 bases identical to TRBD1. Sequencing was performed on peripheral blood, taken on day 0 of AZD1222 vaccination. The TCR comes from an adult in good health. The CDR3 here is CASKTGTGAYSEAFF. DNA for the CDR3: TGCGCCAGCAAAACCGGGACAGGGGCATATTCTGAAGCTTTCTTT.